One and the same sample provided the 17 T cell receptor beta chains below, sequenced in a study of blood T cell repertoires in COVID-19 (dated by TCRdb to between 2020 and 2021). Library preparation used the immunoSEQ multiplex PCR assay. In its TCRdb copy, this immuneACCESS table keeps in-frame sequences only and misses some clones. Where compared with another copy, unresolved V genes explain less than half of these, and the others have no known cause. For this sample the table gives approximately 210,000 clones, of which around 86% were detected only once. 8% to 9.5% of the sample goes to the ten largest clones. Sequenced input: PBMCs or T cells enriched from blood (not recorded which). These receptor sequences come from a woman aged 45-60 years with acute COVID-19.

The chain employs TRBV11-3 and TRBJ2-2; the D is unclear. V lost 4 bases and J 1 base, leaving 7 bases between the germline ends. The CDR3 has 14 amino acids. In germline, CDR1 is SGHNT, CDR2 YENEEA. The CDR3 is CASSYQENTGELFF. CDR3 in DNA: TGTGCCAGCAGCTATCAGGAGAACACCGGGGAGCTGTTTTTT.

The gene calls are TRBV6-5 and TRBJ2-7, with 12 bases matching TRBD2. Germline CDR1 and CDR2: MNHEY and SVGAGI. The CDR3 contains 14 residues. Trimming removed 6 bases from V and 5 bases from J; junction bases left unmatched: 5. CDR3 in amino acids: CASRSGLAGHEQYF. In DNA, the CDR3 is TGTGCCAGCAGATCGGGACTAGCGGGCCACGAGCAGTACTTC.

V is TRBV23-1 and J is TRBJ1-5; D call uncertain. TRBV23-1 is filed as an ORF, its function uncertain. The CDR3 totals 16 residues. The germline V and J ends were trimmed by 6 bases and 4 bases, with 19 bases remaining between them. DNA for the CDR3: TGCGCCAGCAGCCCTCGGGGTCTGCAGCGTAATCAGCCCCAGCATTTT. Translating it yields CASSPRGLQRNQPQHF.

In this sample, this clone turned up once. The rearrangement uses TRBV29-1 and TRBJ1-4, with D possibly matching TRBD1 (5 bases). V dropped 2 bases and J dropped 5 bases, with 15 bases sitting between them. The CDR3 spans 15 residues. From germline, CDR1 is SQVTM and CDR2 ANQGSEA. The CDR3 region has the DNA TGCAGCGTTGAAAGGATGTCAGGGTTAAATGAAAAACTGTTTTTT. Protein sequence: CSVERMSGLNEKLFF.

This chain connects TRBV4-3 to TRBJ2-2, with 10 bases lining up with TRBD2. J was trimmed by 3 bases and V by 7 bases; bases with no gene match: 5. The CDR3 covers 15 residues. Germline V gives CDR1 LGHNA, CDR2 YSLEER. The CDR3 protein is CASKSGTSDTGELFF. The CDR3 DNA follows: TGCGCCAGCAAATCCGGGACTAGCGACACCGGGGAGCTGTTTTTT.

The rearrangement uses TRBV18 and TRBJ2-7; 7 bases agree with TRBD1. The CDR3 is 14 amino acids. Germline CDR1 KGHSH, CDR2 LQKENI. V dropped 4 bases and J dropped 5; count of bases not matched to a gene: 8. Here the CDR3 reads CASSRGQPKNEQYF. The CDR3 DNA reads TGTGCCAGCTCACGGGGACAGCCGAAGAACGAGCAGTACTTC.

J is TRBJ1-3 and V is TRBV28; 8 nucleotides match TRBD1. The CDR3 is made up of 15 amino acids. J was trimmed by 1 base and V by 4 bases; bases with no gene match: 3. Germline V gene sequence: CDR1 MDHEN, CDR2 SYDVKM. Here the CDR3 DNA reads TGTGCCAGCAGTTCGGGACAGGTGTCTGGAAACACCATATATTTT. This translates into CASSSGQVSGNTIYF. Variable domain in full (rest from reference TRBV28 and TRBJ1-3): DVKVTQSSRYLVKRTGEKVFLECVQDMDHENMFWYRQDPGLGLRLIYFSYDVKMKEKGDIPEGYSVSREKKERFSLILESASTNQTSMYLCASSSGQVSGNTIYFGEGSWLTVV.

This clone was seen only a few times. V is TRBV5-6 and J is TRBJ1-3; D is perhaps TRBD1 (6 bases). This CDR3 comprises 17 residues. Trimming took 4 bases from V and 0 from J, leaving 17 bases between them. Germline loops: CDR1 SGHDT, CDR2 YYEEEE. The CDR3 spells CASSPSAGTPSGNTIYF. The CDR3, as DNA: TGTGCCAGCAGCCCATCAGCCGGGACACCCTCTGGAAACACCATATATTTT.

A single count supports this clone. The chain joins TRBV28 to TRBJ2-5; 12 nucleotides agree with TRBD2. Germline CDR1 is MDHEN and CDR2 is SYDVKM. V was pared by 5 bases and J by 4 bases, with 2 bases of the junction left unmatched. The CDR3 is 14 amino acids. The CDR3, as DNA: TGTGCCAGCAGTCTAGCGGGGGGGCCAGAGACCCAGTACTTC. Encoded protein: CASSLAGGPETQYF.

The rearrangement joins TRBV2 to TRBJ2-2; 10 bases fit TRBD1. V shed 6 bases, J shed 5 bases, and the junction held 6 bases outside the gene matches. Germline assignment: CDR1 SNHLY and CDR2 FYNNEI. This CDR3 has 15 residues. The CDR3 nucleotides read TGTGCCAGCAGACGGGACAGGGGAAATACCGGGGAGCTGTTTTTT. Its protein is CASRRDRGNTGELFF.

The chain employs TRBV28 and TRBJ2-2; weak D call: TRBD1 (5 bases). The germline V and J ends were trimmed by 3 bases and 4 bases, with 9 bases remaining between them. This CDR3 is built from 14 residues. CDR1 is MDHEN, CDR2 SYDVKM, per germline. CDR3 in DNA: TGTGCCAGCAGTTTCCGACAGACCACCGGGGAGCTGTTTTTT. Its translation: CASSFRQTTGELFF. Filled out from reference TRBV28 and TRBJ2-2, the complete variable domain reads DVKVTQSSRYLVKRTGEKVFLECVQDMDHENMFWYRQDPGLGLRLIYFSYDVKMKEKGDIPEGYSVSREKKERFSLILESASTNQTSMYLCASSFRQTTGELFFGEGSRLTVL.

The V gene is TRBV11-2, the J gene TRBJ1-3; D uncertain. V gave up 3 bases and J gave up 4 bases, with 10 bases separating them. The CDR3 consists of 14 residues. Germline V CDR1 and CDR2: SGHAT, FQNNGV. CDR3 DNA sequence: TGTGCCAGCAGCTTTTTCGGGTTCGGAAACACCATATATTTT. Its protein product is CASSFFGFGNTIYF.

This clone was recorded once. This chain connects TRBV14 to TRBJ1-6; 8 bases fit TRBD1. V was clipped by 1 base and J by 4 bases; unmatched bases: 3. Per the germline V gene, CDR1 is SGHDN and CDR2 is FVKESK. This CDR3 is built from 16 residues. The CDR3 coding sequence is TGTGCCAGCAGCCAAGGGGACAGGAGTTATAATTCACCCCTCCACTTT. Its protein product is CASSQGDRSYNSPLHF.

The chain combines TRBV2 with TRBJ2-3, with D perhaps matching TRBD1 (8 bases). Per germline, CDR1 SNHLY and CDR2 FYNNEI. V was clipped by 0 bases and J by 6 bases, with 19 bases between them. The CDR3 extends over 17 amino acids. The CDR3 DNA follows: TGTGCCAGCAGTGAAGCGTGGGTCACAGGGGGAGGGGATACGCAGTATTTT. Amino acid sequence: CASSEAWVTGGGDTQYF.

The chain couples TRBV12-3 or TRBV12-4 to TRBJ1-2; D is uncertain. Trimming shortened V by 7 bases and J by 8 bases, and 17 bases separated the two germline ends. The CDR3 is 13 residues long. DNA of the CDR3: TGTGCCAGCACGCGCGGTCGCGGCATGGGCTACACCTTC. Translation: CASTRGRGMGYTF.

The rearrangement uses TRBV14 and TRBJ1-6, with 9 bases that match TRBD1. Unmatched junction bases numbered 3, after V lost 2 bases and J lost 7 bases. The CDR3 spans 15 residues. Germline CDR1 reads SGHDN; CDR2 reads FVKESK. DNA of the CDR3: TGTGCCAGCAGCCAATCCGGGACAGGGAATTCACCCCTCCACTTT. This sequence encodes CASSQSGTGNSPLHF.

This chain joins TRBV5-1 and TRBJ2-1; D is possibly TRBD1 (6 bases). This CDR3 spans 13 amino acids. V was cut by 6 bases and J by 5 bases, with 12 bases left in between. Germline V gives CDR1 SGHRS, CDR2 YFSETQ. CDR3 amino acids: CASTWTVNNEQFF. The CDR3 DNA follows: TGCGCCAGCACCTGGACAGTAAACAATGAGCAGTTCTTC.